The 17 T cell receptor beta chains listed next were all sequenced from one sample in a study of T cell changes during pregnancy in multiple sclerosis (dated by TCRdb to about 2019). The library relied on the immunoSEQ multiplex PCR assay. Drawn from immuneACCESS, this table holds only the in-frame rearrangements with V and J called that TCRdb kept. Clones are partly lost; checked studies trace under half to an unresolved V gene and leave the rest unexplained. In all, the sample holds around 69,000 clones, and roughly 91% of those were seen once. The ten largest clones represent about 2% of the sample. Sequenced here: peripheral blood, sampled in the second trimester of pregnancy. These receptors came from a female donor in good health, enrolled as a control in a pregnancy study.

This chain links TRBV2 with TRBJ2-1; TRBD1 matches at 8 bases. The CDR3 contains 14 residues. Losses at the gene ends were 4 bases for V and 6 bases for J; bases not matched to a gene: 5. In germline, CDR1 is SNHLY, CDR2 FYNNEI. CDR3 in DNA: TGTGCCAGCAGTGTAAGACAGGGGTTCAATGAGCAGTTCTTC. Translation: CASSVRQGFNEQFF.

This sequence joins TRBV7-2 and TRBJ2-5; tentative D call: TRBD1 (6 bases). V dropped 5 bases and J dropped 2 bases, with 18 bases sitting between them. The CDR3 runs 16 residues. In germline, CDR1 is SGHTA, CDR2 FQGNSA. CDR3 in amino acids: CASSPVGRGEQETQYF. DNA for the CDR3: TGTGCCAGCAGCCCTGTCGGCAGGGGCGAGCAAGAGACCCAGTACTTC.

The chain carries TRBV9 and TRBJ2-3, with D possibly TRBD2 on 5 matching bases. CDR1 and CDR2 (germline): SGDLS, YYNGEE. The CDR3 has 18 amino acids. With 0 bases removed from V and 1 base from J, the gap between germline ends came to 18 bases. The CDR3 nucleotides read TGTGCCAGCAGCGTAGCGCGGTCTAGCTCAGGAGGCACAGATACGCAGTATTTT. Amino acids: CASSVARSSSGGTDTQYF.

V gene TRBV2 combines with J gene TRBJ2-7, with a possible D match to TRBD1 (6 bases). V gave up 6 bases and J gave up 0 bases, with 12 bases separating them. The germline V gene encodes CDR1 SNHLY and CDR2 FYNNEI. CDR3 length: 14 residues. This chain's CDR3 is CASSGQRFSYEQYF. In DNA form, the CDR3 reads TGTGCCAGCAGCGGACAGCGTTTCTCCTACGAGCAGTACTTC. The whole variable domain, filled in from reference TRBV2 and TRBJ2-7, reads EPEVTQTPSHQVTQMGQEVILRCVPISNHLYFYWYRQILGQKVEFLVSFYNNEISEKSEIFDDQFSVERPDGSNFTLKIRSTKLEDSAMYFCASSGQRFSYEQYFGPGTRLTVT.

The chain joins TRBV9 to TRBJ1-4; weak D call: TRBD1 (5 bases). The CDR3 length is 14 residues. Trimming removed 5 bases from V and 8 bases from J, with 16 bases in between. Germline V CDR1 and CDR2: SGDLS, YYNGEE. This CDR3 is CASSPEGRWEKLFF. Here the CDR3 DNA reads TGTGCCAGCAGTCCGGAGGGGCGCTGGGAAAAACTGTTTTTT.

This chain links TRBV19 with TRBJ1-2; 9 nucleotides match TRBD1. CDR3 length: 14 residues. V shed 5 bases and J 5 bases; nucleotides not matched to a gene: 6. The germline gives CDR1 LNHDA, CDR2 SQIVND (reference sequence). CDR3 in DNA: TGTGCCAGTAGTGGGACAGGGTCGACATATGGCTACACCTTC. As protein: CASSGTGSTYGYTF.

This clone appeared once. V is TRBV5-1 and J is TRBJ2-3, with a possible D match to TRBD2 (5 bases). This CDR3 is 15 amino acids long. CDR1 and CDR2 from the germline V gene are SGHRS and YFSETQ. The V end lost 1 base, the J end lost 2 bases, and 11 bases lay between the germline ends. The CDR3 is CASSLRGLATDTQYF. DNA for the CDR3: TGCGCCAGCAGCTTGCGGGGATTAGCCACAGATACGCAGTATTTT.

This chain links TRBV10-3 with TRBJ2-7; D call uncertain. CDR1 and CDR2 from the germline V gene are ENHRY and SYGVKD. Deletions cut 2 bases from V and 1 base from J, with 12 bases between. This CDR3 is 15 amino acids long. The CDR3 is CAISENAELSYEQYF. CDR3 DNA sequence: TGTGCCATCAGTGAGAACGCGGAACTTTCCTACGAGCAGTACTTC.

The J gene is TRBJ2-6, the V gene TRBV5-6; a possible D gene is TRBD1 (6 bases). CDR1 and CDR2 from the germline V gene are SGHDT and YYEEEE. Trimming left V 6 bases short and J 12 bases short, with 13 bases between. This CDR3 comprises 12 residues. CDR3 residues: CASTRTERVLTF. The CDR3 bases are TGTGCCAGCACCCGGACAGAACGCGTCCTGACTTTC. Combining the CDR3 with reference TRBV5-6 and TRBJ2-6 gives the whole variable domain DAGVTQSPTHLIKTRGQQVTLRCSPKSGHDTVSWYQQALGQGPQFIFQYYEEEERQRGNFPDRFSGHQFPNYSSELNVNALLLGDSALYLCASTRTERVLTFGAGSRLTVL.

The V call is TRBV18, the J call TRBJ2-7, with TRBD1 identical over 9 bases. CDR1 and CDR2 from the germline V gene are KGHSH and LQKENI. The CDR3 contains 15 residues. The V and J ends lost 1 base and 2 bases, in that order; junction bases with no gene match: 3. The CDR3 spells CASSPLGQGTYEQYF. CDR3 bases: TGTGCCAGCTCACCACTGGGACAGGGAACCTACGAGCAGTACTTC.

The chain combines TRBV18 with TRBJ2-1; 8 bases line up with TRBD1. The CDR3 runs to 16 residues. Germline-derived CDR1 and CDR2 are KGHSH and LQKENI. V trimming: 2 bases; J trimming: 6 bases; junction bases outside the gene matches: 9. The DNA of the CDR3 is TGTGCCAGCTCACCATCAGCGCAGGGGGCAGGCAATGAGCAGTTCTTC. This translates into CASSPSAQGAGNEQFF.

This clone has more than one count but fewer than ten. The V gene is TRBV4-1, the J gene TRBJ2-1; the D gene is possibly TRBD1 (6 bases). V was pared by 1 base and J by 6 bases, with 19 bases between. The CDR3 runs 17 residues. The germline V gene has CDR1 MGHRA and CDR2 YSYEKL. The CDR3 DNA sequence: TGCGCCAGCAGCCAAGCGAGGGGCAGGGGCGAAGTCAATGAGCAGTTCTTC. It yields the protein CASSQARGRGEVNEQFF.

The J gene is TRBJ2-6, the V gene TRBV6-4; 7 bases match TRBD1. The trim removed 6 bases at V and 2 bases at J, leaving 4 bases unmatched. The germline gives CDR1 MRHNA, CDR2 SNTAGT. CDR3 length: 15 amino acids. This CDR3 reads CASSRDRAGANVLTF. CDR3 DNA: TGTGCCAGCAGCCGAGACAGGGCTGGGGCCAACGTCCTGACTTTC.

The rearrangement links TRBV5-6 to TRBJ1-1; D is unresolved. CDR1 and CDR2 (germline): SGHDT, YYEEEE. CDR3 length: 16 residues. Trimming removed 0 bases from V and 4 bases from J, with 16 bases in between. DNA of the CDR3: TGTGCCAGCAGCTTGGGATACACTGCGGGCGGCACTGAAGCTTTCTTT. Amino acid sequence: CASSLGYTAGGTEAFF.

The chain uses TRBV2 and TRBJ2-1; weak D call: TRBD2 (5 bases). Trimming shortened V by 8 bases and J by 7 bases, and 9 bases separated the two germline ends. Germline CDR1 and CDR2: SNHLY and FYNNEI. This CDR3 contains 11 residues. CDR3 sequence reads: CASPGKNEQFF. The CDR3 region has the DNA TGTGCCAGCCCCGGGAAGAATGAGCAGTTCTTC.

The gene calls are TRBV19 and TRBJ2-3; D gene ambiguous. V shed 1 base and J shed 5 bases, with 7 bases lying between them. Germline CDR1 reads LNHDA; CDR2 reads SQIVND (reference sequence). The CDR3 extends over 13 amino acids. The CDR3 here is CASSIVRLDTQYF. The DNA for the CDR3 is TGTGCCAGTAGTATAGTACGGTTAGATACGCAGTATTTT.

This rearrangement joins TRBV15 to TRBJ2-7; 12 positions agree with TRBD1. From germline, CDR1 is LNHNV and CDR2 YYDKDF (reference sequence). V shed 4 bases, J shed 7 bases, and the junction held 11 bases outside the gene matches. CDR3 length: 16 amino acids. CDR3 in amino acids: CATSTNSGTGGLEQYF. In DNA form, the CDR3 reads TGTGCCACCAGCACGAACTCCGGGACAGGGGGCTTGGAGCAGTACTTC.